One T cell receptor beta chain is described in this entry. Data came from immunoSEQ multiplex PCR; TCRdb stores just in-frame clones and leaves some out. The data hold tens of thousands of clones, with around 90% observed a single time. These data belong to a study of PD-L1 blockade in urothelial cancer. Time point given: pretreatment peripheral blood. V was trimmed by 3 bases and J by 1 base, leaving 12 bases between them. This CDR3 is 15 amino acids long. Germline CDR1 and CDR2: KGHSH and LQKENI. Sequenced here: PBMCs, sampled around atezolizumab (anti-PD-L1) treatment. This sequence originates from a man aged 55 to 70 with urothelial cancer. The chain carries TRBV18 and TRBJ1-1; TRBD1 might be the D (5 bases). The CDR3 coding sequence is TGTGCCAGCTCACCCCCGGGCAGGGCGAACACTGAAGCTTTCTTT. It yields the protein CASSPPGRANTEAFF.